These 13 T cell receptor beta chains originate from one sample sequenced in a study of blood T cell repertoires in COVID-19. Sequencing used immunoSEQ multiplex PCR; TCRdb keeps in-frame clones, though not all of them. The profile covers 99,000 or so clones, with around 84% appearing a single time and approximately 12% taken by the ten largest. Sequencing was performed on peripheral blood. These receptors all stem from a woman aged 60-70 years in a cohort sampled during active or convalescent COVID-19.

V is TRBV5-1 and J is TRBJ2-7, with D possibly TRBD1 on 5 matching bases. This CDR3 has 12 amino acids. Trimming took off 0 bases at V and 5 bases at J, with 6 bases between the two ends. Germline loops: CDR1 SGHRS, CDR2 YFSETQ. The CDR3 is CASSLEGDEQYF. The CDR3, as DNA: TGCGCCAGCAGCTTGGAAGGGGACGAGCAGTACTTC.

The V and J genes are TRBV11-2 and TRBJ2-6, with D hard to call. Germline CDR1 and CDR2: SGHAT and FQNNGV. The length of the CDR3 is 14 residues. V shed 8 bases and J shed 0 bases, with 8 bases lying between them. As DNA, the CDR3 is TGTGCCAGCGAACTTGGCTCTGGGGCCAACGTCCTGACTTTC. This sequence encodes CASELGSGANVLTF.

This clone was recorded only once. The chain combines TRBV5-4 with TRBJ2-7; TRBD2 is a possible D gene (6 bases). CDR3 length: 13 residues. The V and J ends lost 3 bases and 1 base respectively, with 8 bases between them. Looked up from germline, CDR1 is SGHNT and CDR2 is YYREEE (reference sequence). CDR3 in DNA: TGTGCCAGCAGCTGGGGACTTTCCTACGAGCAGTACTTC. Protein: CASSWGLSYEQYF. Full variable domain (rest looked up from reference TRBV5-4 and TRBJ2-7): ETGVTQSPTHLIKTRGQQVTLRCSSQSGHNTVSWYQQALGQGPQFIFQYYREEENGRGNFPPRFSGLQFPNYSSELNVNALELDDSALYLCASSWGLSYEQYFGPGTRLTVT.

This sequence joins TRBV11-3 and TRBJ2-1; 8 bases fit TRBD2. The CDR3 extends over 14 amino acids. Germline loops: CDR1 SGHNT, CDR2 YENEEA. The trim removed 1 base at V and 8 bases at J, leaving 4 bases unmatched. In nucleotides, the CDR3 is TGTGCCAGCAGCTTAGTCAGCGGGGGCCATGAGCAGTTCTTC. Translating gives CASSLVSGGHEQFF. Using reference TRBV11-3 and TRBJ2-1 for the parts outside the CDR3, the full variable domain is EAGVVQSPRYKIIEKKQPVAFWCNPISGHNTLYWYLQNLGQGPELLIRYENEEAVDDSQLPKDRFSAERLKGVDSTLKIQPAELGDSAVYLCASSLVSGGHEQFFGPGTRLTVL.

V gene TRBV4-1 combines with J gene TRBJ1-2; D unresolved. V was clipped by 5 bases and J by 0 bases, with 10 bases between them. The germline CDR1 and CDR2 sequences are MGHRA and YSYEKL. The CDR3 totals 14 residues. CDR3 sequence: CASSEGGSNYGYTF. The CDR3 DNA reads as TGCGCCAGCAGCGAAGGCGGGTCTAACTATGGCTACACCTTC.

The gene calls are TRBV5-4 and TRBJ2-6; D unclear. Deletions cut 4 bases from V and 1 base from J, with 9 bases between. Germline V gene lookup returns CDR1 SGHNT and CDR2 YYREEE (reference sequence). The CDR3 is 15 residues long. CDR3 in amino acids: CASSPDTSGANVLTF. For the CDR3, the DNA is TGTGCCAGCAGCCCCGACACTTCTGGGGCCAACGTCCTGACTTTC.

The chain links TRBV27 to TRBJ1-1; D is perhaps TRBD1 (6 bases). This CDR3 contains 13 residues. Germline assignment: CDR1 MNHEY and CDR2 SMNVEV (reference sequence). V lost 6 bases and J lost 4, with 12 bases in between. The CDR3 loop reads CASSQRGGTEAFF. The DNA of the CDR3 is TGTGCCAGCAGCCAAAGGGGGGGCACTGAAGCTTTCTTT.

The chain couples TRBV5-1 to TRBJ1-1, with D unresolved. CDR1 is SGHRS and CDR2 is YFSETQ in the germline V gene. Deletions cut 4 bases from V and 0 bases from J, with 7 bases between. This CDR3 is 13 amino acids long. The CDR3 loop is CASSPWLNTEAFF. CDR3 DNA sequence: TGCGCCAGCAGCCCTTGGCTGAACACTGAAGCTTTCTTT.

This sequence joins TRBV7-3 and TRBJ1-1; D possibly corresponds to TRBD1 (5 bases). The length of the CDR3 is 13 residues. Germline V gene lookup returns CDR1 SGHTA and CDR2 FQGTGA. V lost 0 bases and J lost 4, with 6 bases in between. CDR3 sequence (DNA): TGTGCCAGCAGCTTAACAGGGGTCACTGAAGCTTTCTTT. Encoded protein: CASSLTGVTEAFF.

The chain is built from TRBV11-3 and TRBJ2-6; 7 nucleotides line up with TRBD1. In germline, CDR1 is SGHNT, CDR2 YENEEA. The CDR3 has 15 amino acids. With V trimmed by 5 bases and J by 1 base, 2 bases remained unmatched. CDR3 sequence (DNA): TGTGCCAGCAGCCCGACAGGGTCTGGGGCCAACGTCCTGACTTTC. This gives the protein CASSPTGSGANVLTF.

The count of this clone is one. The CDR3 DNA is TGTGCCACCAGTGATTTGCGGGAAGGGGCCCTAGCGTATCAAGAGACCCAGTACTTC. This gives the protein CATSDLREGALAYQETQYF. The chain combines TRBV24-1 with TRBJ2-5; the D gene is possibly TRBD2 (6 bases). The CDR3 consists of 19 residues. Per the germline V gene, CDR1 is KGHDR and CDR2 is SFDVKD. Trimming took 0 bases from V and 2 from J, leaving 21 bases between them.

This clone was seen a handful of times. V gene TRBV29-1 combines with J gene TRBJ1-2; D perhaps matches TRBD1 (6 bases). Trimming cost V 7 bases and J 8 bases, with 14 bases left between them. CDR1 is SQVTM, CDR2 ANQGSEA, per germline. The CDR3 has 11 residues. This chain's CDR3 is CSAQRGGGYTF. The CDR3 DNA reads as TGCAGCGCCCAAAGGGGGGGCGGCTACACCTTC.

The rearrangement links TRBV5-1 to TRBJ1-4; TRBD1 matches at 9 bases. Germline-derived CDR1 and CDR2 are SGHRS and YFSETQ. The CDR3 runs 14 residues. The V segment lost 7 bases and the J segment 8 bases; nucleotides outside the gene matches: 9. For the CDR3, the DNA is TGCGCCAGCGGCGAACAGGGGGCTTACGAAAAACTGTTTTTT. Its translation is CASGEQGAYEKLFF.